This passage covers 9 T cell receptor beta chains from one sample sequenced in a study of cytomegalovirus exposure and HLA in healthy donors. The assay was immunoSEQ multiplex PCR, and TCRdb's table has in-frame clones only and misses some. This table has tens of thousands of clones, roughly 94% appearing once. Sequencing input: PBMCs. The origin of the receptors is a woman aged 18 to 35 in good health and CMV-seropositive.

The chain has TRBV7-6 and TRBJ1-2; a weak D match, TRBD1 (6 bases). This CDR3 region has 14 residues. Germline V gives CDR1 SGHVS, CDR2 FNYEAQ. Trimming took off 2 bases at V and 8 bases at J, with 15 bases between the two ends. CDR3 residues: CASSLLTGQWGYTF. The CDR3 DNA is TGTGCCAGCAGCTTACTTACGGGACAATGGGGCTACACCTTC.

The chain links TRBV7-3 to TRBJ2-1, with 10 positions matching TRBD2. Unmatched junction bases numbered 5, after V lost 5 bases and J lost 1 base. Germline assignment: CDR1 SGHTA and CDR2 FQGTGA. The CDR3 runs 16 residues. CDR3 loop: CASSPGTSDSYNEQFF. The CDR3 coding sequence is TGTGCCAGCAGCCCGGGGACTAGCGATTCCTACAATGAGCAGTTCTTC.

This chain joins TRBV19 and TRBJ2-1; 7 positions agree with TRBD2. J lost 2 bases, V lost 1 base, and 11 bases had no gene match. CDR1 and CDR2 from the germline V gene are LNHDA and SQIVND (reference sequence). The CDR3 totals 18 residues. CDR3 sequence: CASSIVVGREYAYNEQFF. The CDR3 nucleotides are TGTGCCAGTAGTATAGTGGTAGGGCGGGAGTACGCCTACAATGAGCAGTTCTTC. Based on the CDR3 plus reference TRBV19 and TRBJ2-1, the full variable domain is DGGITQSPKYLFRKEGQNVTLSCEQNLNHDAMYWYRQDPGQGLRLIYYSQIVNDFQKGDIAEGYSVSREKKESFPLTVTSAQKNPTAFYLCASSIVVGREYAYNEQFFGPGTRLTVL.

The rearrangement joins TRBV6-1 to TRBJ1-4; D might be TRBD1 (5 bases). The CDR3 extends over 15 amino acids. CDR1 and CDR2 from the germline V gene are MNHNS and SASEGT. Trimming removed 2 bases at V and 5 bases at J, with 12 bases between. The CDR3 here is CASSEWGDGNEKLFF. For the CDR3, the DNA is TGTGCCAGCAGTGAATGGGGGGACGGAAATGAAAAACTGTTTTTT.

The chain uses TRBV4-2 and TRBJ1-4; D may be TRBD1 (5 bases). V lost 4 bases to trimming and J lost 8 bases, with 11 bases between them. The germline V gene has CDR1 LGHNA and CDR2 YNFKEQ. The length of the CDR3 is 13 residues. The CDR3 is CASSREGAEKLFF. In DNA, the CDR3 is TGTGCCAGCAGCCGTGAAGGGGCGGAAAAACTGTTTTTT.

This chain joins TRBV30 and TRBJ1-5, with unresolved D. V was pared by 4 bases and J by 3 bases, with 10 bases between. Germline CDR1 and CDR2: GTSNPN and SVGIG (reference sequence). The CDR3 covers 13 residues. This chain's CDR3 is CAWTREINQPQHF. For the CDR3, the DNA is TGTGCCTGGACCCGGGAGATCAATCAGCCCCAGCATTTT.

The chain combines TRBV19 with TRBJ1-5, with D unclear. V was cut by 11 bases and J by 4 bases, with 18 bases left in between. Germline lookup yields CDR1 LNHDA and CDR2 SQIVND (reference sequence). This CDR3 is built from 14 residues. The CDR3 bases are TGTGCCGGCGGACGGACGGAGGCAAATCAGCCCCAGCATTTT. Translation gives CAGGRTEANQPQHF.

The CDR3 DNA is TGTGCCAGCAGCTTAGGGGGACAGGGCTCGCCCCAGCATTTT. This translates into CASSLGGQGSPQHF. V is TRBV7-2 and J is TRBJ1-5, with 9 bases lining up with TRBD1. The CDR3 covers 14 residues. Trimming at V came to 1 base and at J to 9 bases, leaving 4 bases not matched to a gene. Per germline, CDR1 SGHTA and CDR2 FQGNSA.

The J gene is TRBJ1-1, the V gene TRBV5-1; D call uncertain. V shed 3 bases and J shed 5 bases, with 8 bases lying between them. From germline, CDR1 is SGHRS and CDR2 YFSETQ. This CDR3 has 12 residues. The CDR3 bases are TGCGCCAGCAGCTGGGGAGAAACTGAAGCTTTCTTT. Amino acids: CASSWGETEAFF.